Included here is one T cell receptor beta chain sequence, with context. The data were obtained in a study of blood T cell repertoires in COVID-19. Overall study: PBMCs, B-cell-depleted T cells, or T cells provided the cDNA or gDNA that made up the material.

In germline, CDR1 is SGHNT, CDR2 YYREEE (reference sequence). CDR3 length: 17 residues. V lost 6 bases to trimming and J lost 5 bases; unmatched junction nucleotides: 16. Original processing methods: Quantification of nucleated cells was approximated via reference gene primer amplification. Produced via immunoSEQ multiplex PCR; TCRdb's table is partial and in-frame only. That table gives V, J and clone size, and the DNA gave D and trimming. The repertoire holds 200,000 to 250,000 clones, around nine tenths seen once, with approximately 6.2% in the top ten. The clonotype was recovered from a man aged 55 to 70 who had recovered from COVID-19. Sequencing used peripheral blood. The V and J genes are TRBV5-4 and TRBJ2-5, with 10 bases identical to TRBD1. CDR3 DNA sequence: TGTGCCAGCACCACCCGAGGCCCGGGACAGGGGAGGGAGACCCAGTACTTC. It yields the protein CASTTRGPGQGRETQYF.